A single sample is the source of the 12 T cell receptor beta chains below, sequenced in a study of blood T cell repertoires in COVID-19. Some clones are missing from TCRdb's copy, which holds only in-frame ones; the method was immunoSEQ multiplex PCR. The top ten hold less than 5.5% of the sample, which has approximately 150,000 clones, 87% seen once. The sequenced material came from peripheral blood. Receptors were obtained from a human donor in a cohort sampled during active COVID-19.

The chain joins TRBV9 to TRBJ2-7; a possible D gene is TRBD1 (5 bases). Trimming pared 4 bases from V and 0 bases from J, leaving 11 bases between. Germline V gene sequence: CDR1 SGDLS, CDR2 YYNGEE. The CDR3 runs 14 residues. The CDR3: CASSRTGGSYEQYF. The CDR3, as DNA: TGTGCCAGCAGCCGTACAGGTGGCTCCTACGAGCAGTACTTC. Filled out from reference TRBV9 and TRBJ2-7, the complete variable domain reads DSGVTQTPKHLITATGQRVTLRCSPRSGDLSVYWYQQSLDQGLQFLIQYYNGEERAKGNILERFSAQQFPDLHSELNLSSLELGDSALYFCASSRTGGSYEQYFGPGTRLTVT.

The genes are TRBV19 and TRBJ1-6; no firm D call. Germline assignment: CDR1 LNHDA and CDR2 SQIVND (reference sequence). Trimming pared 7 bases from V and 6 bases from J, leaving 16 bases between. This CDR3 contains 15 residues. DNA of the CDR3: TGTGCCAGTAAGGAGCGGGCAGGCCCTAATTCACCCCTCCACTTT. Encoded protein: CASKERAGPNSPLHF.

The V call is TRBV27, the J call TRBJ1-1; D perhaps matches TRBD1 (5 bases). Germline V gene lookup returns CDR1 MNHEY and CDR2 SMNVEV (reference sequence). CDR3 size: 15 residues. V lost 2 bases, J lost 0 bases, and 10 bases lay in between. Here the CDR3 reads CASSLDRSLNTEAFF. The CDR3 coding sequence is TGTGCCAGCAGTTTAGACAGAAGTTTGAACACTGAAGCTTTCTTT.

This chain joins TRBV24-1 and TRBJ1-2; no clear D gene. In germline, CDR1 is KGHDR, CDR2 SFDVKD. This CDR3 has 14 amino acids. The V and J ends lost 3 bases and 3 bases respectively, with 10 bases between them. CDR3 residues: CATSDLRDYYGYTF. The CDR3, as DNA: TGTGCCACCAGTGATCTCCGGGATTACTATGGCTACACCTTC.

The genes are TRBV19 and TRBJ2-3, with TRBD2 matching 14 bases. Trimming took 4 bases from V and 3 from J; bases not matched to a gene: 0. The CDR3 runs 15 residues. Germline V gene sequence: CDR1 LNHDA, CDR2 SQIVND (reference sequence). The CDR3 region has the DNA TGTGCCAGTAGTAGGACTAGCGGGGGGACAGATACGCAGTATTTT. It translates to CASSRTSGGTDTQYF.

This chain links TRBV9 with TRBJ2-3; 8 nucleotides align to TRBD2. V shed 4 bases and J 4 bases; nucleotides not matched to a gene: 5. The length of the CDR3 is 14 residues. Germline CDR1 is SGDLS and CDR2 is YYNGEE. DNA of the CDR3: TGTGCCAGCAGCCCCCGGACTAGCTCAGATACGCAGTATTTT. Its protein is CASSPRTSSDTQYF.

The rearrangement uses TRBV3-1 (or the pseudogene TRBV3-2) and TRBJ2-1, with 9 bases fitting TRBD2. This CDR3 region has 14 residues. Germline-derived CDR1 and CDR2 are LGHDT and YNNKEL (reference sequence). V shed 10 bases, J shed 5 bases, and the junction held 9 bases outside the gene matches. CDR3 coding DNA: TGTGCCACTGGGCGGACTAGCGAGAACAATGAGCAGTTCTTC. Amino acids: CATGRTSENNEQFF.

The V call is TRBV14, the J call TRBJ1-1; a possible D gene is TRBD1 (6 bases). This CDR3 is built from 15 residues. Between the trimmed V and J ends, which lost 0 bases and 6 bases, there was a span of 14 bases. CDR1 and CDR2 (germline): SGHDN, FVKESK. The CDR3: CASSQESQGYPEAFF. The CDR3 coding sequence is TGTGCCAGCAGCCAAGAATCTCAGGGGTATCCTGAAGCTTTCTTT.

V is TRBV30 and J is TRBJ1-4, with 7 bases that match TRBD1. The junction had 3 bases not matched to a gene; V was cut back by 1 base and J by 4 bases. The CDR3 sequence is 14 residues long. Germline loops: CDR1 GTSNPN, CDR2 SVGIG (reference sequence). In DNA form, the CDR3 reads TGTGCCTGGAGTGGGACAGGCAATAATGAAAAACTGTTTTTT. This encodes CAWSGTGNNEKLFF.

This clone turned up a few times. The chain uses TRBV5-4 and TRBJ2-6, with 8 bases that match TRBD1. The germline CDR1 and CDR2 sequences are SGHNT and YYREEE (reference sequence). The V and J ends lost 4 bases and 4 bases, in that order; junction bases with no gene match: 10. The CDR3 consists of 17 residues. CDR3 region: CASSPGATGAGANVLTF. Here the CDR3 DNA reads TGTGCCAGCAGCCCGGGGGCGACAGGGGCAGGGGCCAACGTCCTGACTTTC. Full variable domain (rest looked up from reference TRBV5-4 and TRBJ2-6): ETGVTQSPTHLIKTRGQQVTLRCSSQSGHNTVSWYQQALGQGPQFIFQYYREEENGRGNFPPRFSGLQFPNYSSELNVNALELDDSALYLCASSPGATGAGANVLTFGAGSRLTVL.

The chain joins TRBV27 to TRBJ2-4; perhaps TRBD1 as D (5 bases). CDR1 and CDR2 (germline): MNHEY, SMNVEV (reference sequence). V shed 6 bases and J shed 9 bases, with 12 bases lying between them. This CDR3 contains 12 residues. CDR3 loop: CASRRGFGIQYF. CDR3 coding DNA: TGTGCCAGCAGAAGGGGTTTTGGCATTCAGTACTTC.

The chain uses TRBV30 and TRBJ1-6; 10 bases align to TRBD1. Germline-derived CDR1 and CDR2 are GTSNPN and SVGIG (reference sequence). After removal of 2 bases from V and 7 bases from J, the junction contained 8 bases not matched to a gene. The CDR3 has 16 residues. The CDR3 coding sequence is TGTGCCTGGAGTACCCACAGACAGGGGGCAAATTCACCCCTCCACTTT. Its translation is CAWSTHRQGANSPLHF.